These 8 T cell receptor beta chains came from one sample sequenced in a study of post-analysis software for immune sequencing data. Whole-study results and caveats: About 5 TRBV segments appeared more often in patients than in controls, and TRBV5-6, TRBV5-1 and TRBV20-1 were among these.

These TCRs are of unknown antigen specificity. Prepared libraries of TCR beta cDNA carried unique molecular identifiers. TCRdb re-called the PCR reads with MiXCR, one entry per CDR3 protein. The profile shows hundreds of thousands of distinct CDR3 sequences, 25% to 30% of them singletons. The sample consisted of blood. Receptor source: a girl aged 10 to 17 with multiple sclerosis.

The rearrangement joins TRBV13 to TRBJ1-2; no definite D call. With 1 base removed from V and 5 bases from J, the gap between germline ends came to 17 bases. The CDR3 totals 16 residues. CDR1 PRHDT and CDR2 FYEKMQ come from the germline V gene (reference sequence). CDR3 residues: CASSLAVKQRGYGYTF. The CDR3 nucleotides read TGTGCCAGCAGCTTAGCTGTAAAACAAAGAGGTTATGGCTACACCTTC.

The CDR3 reads CASRRTGDQSYEQYF. CDR3 DNA sequence: TGCGCCAGCAGGAGAACAGGGGACCAATCCTACGAGCAGTACTTC. The genes are TRBV5-1 and TRBJ2-7, with 7 positions matching TRBD1. V gave up 5 bases and J gave up 1 base; unmatched junction bases: 9. CDR1 and CDR2 from the germline V gene are SGHRS and YFSETQ. The CDR3 totals 15 residues.

The rearrangement links TRBV4-3 to TRBJ2-5, with 10 bases identical to TRBD1. The germline V gene has CDR1 LGHNA and CDR2 YSLEER. The CDR3 has 17 residues. Germline trimming cut 0 bases from V and 5 bases from J; bases unmatched to any gene: 9. CDR3 in amino acids: CASSQDPGTGERETQYF. The CDR3 nucleotides read TGCGCCAGCAGCCAAGATCCCGGGACAGGGGAGCGCGAGACCCAGTACTTC.

Notes on this clonotype: An end of the junction does not agree with germline; a read error may underlie this. The chain has TRBV25-1 and TRBJ2-5; weak D call: TRBD1 (6 bases). The CDR3 is 15 residues long. CDR1 MGHDK and CDR2 SYGVNS come from the germline V gene. The CDR3: CAGSEKWGHQETQYF. DNA for the CDR3: TGTGCCGGCAGTGAAAAATGGGGGCACCAAGAGACCCAGTACTTC.

Many counts were recorded for this clonotype. The rearrangement links TRBV6-5 to TRBJ2-7, with D possibly being TRBD1 (6 bases). Germline assignment: CDR1 MNHEY and CDR2 SVGAGI. The CDR3 length is 13 residues. Trimming cost V 3 bases and J 2 bases, with 8 bases left between them. The CDR3 DNA is TGTGCCAGCAGTTATGCAGGGGCCTACGAGCAGTACTTC. This gives the protein CASSYAGAYEQYF.

This clonotype was counted between two and nine times. V usage is TRBV20-1 and J usage is TRBJ2-7, with 10 positions matching TRBD2. CDR3 size: 16 residues. Trimming cost V 3 bases and J 7 bases; bases outside gene matches: 15. Germline-derived CDR1 and CDR2 are DFQATT and SNEGSKA (reference sequence). The CDR3 spells CSASVPLAGASSEQYF. CDR3 bases: TGCAGTGCTAGTGTCCCCCTAGCGGGAGCTTCTAGTGAGCAGTACTTC.

The chain combines TRBV10-3 with TRBJ2-7; 7 bases line up with TRBD1. CDR1 is ENHRY and CDR2 is SYGVKD in the germline V gene. The CDR3 has 17 amino acids. The V and J ends lost 0 bases and 0 bases, in that order; junction bases with no gene match: 8. The CDR3 loop is CAISESGVRTGSYEQYF. CDR3 nucleotide sequence: TGTGCCATCAGTGAGTCGGGCGTAAGGACAGGCTCCTACGAGCAGTACTTC.

This rearrangement joins TRBV20-1 to TRBJ1-1; 9 positions agree with TRBD1. The CDR3 covers 16 residues. The V and J ends lost 2 bases and 2 bases, in that order; junction bases with no gene match: 9. The germline V gene has CDR1 DFQATT and CDR2 SNEGSKA (reference sequence). CDR3 nucleotide sequence: TGCAGTGCTAGAAGCAGACCGGGACAGGGCAACACTGAAGCTTTCTTT. Translated, it gives CSARSRPGQGNTEAFF.